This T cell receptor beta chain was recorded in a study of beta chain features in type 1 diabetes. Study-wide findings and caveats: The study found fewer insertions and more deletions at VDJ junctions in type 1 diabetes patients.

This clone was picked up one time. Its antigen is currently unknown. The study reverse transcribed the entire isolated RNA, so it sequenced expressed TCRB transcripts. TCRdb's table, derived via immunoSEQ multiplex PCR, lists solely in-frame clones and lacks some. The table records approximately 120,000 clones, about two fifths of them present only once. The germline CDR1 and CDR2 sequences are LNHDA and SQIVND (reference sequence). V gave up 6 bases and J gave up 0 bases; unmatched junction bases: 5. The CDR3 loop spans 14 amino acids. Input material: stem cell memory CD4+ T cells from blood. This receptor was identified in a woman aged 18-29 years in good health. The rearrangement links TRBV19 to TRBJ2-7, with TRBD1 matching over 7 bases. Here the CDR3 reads CASSRDRSSYEQYF. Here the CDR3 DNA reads TGTGCCAGTAGCCGGGACAGAAGCTCCTACGAGCAGTACTTC.